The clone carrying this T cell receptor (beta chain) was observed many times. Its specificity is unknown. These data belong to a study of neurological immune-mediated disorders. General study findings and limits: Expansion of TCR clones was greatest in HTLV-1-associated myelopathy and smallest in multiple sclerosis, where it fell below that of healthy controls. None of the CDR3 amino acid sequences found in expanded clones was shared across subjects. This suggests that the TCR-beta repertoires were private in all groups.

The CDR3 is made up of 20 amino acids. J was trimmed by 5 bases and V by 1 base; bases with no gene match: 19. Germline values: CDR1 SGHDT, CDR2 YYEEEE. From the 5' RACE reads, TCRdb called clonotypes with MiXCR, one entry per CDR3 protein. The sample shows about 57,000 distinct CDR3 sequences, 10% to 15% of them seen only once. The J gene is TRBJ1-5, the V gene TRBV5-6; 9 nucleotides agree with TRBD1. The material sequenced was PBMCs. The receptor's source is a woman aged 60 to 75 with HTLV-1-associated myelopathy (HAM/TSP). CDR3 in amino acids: CASSLIRDREFGQGHQPQHF. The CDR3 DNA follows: TGTGCCAGCAGCTTGATCAGGGACAGGGAGTTTGGACAGGGCCATCAGCCCCAGCATTTT.